Each of the 26 T cell receptor beta chains below was sequenced from the same sample in a study of blood T cell repertoires in COVID-19. Assay used: immunoSEQ multiplex PCR; TCRdb lists only in-frame clones, some missing. The table has 100,000 to 150,000 clones, roughly four fifths seen once. The source material was peripheral blood. Receptors were obtained from a man older than 75 with COVID-19, enrolled during active disease.

The chain employs TRBV18 and TRBJ1-2, with D hard to call. CDR3 length equals 14 residues. From germline, CDR1 is KGHSH and CDR2 LQKENI. Trimming removed 2 bases at V and 0 bases at J, with 7 bases between. The CDR3 DNA follows: TGTGCCAGCTCACCATTAGAGACTAACTATGGCTACACCTTC. It yields the protein CASSPLETNYGYTF.

The sample holds one count of this clone. The J gene is TRBJ1-2, the V gene TRBV4-1; 9 bases line up with TRBD1. Per germline, CDR1 MGHRA and CDR2 YSYEKL. V gave up 1 base and J gave up 7 bases; unmatched junction bases: 7. The CDR3 runs 15 residues. In nucleotides, the CDR3 is TGCGCCAGCAGCCAAGGGGACAGGGCTAGGAGTGGCTACACCTTC. Residues: CASSQGDRARSGYTF.

The chain combines TRBV15 with TRBJ1-4; a possible D gene is TRBD1 (6 bases). The CDR3 spans 16 residues. Trimming removed 2 bases at V and 8 bases at J, with 18 bases between. CDR1 is LNHNV and CDR2 is YYDKDF in the germline V gene (reference sequence). CDR3 residues: CATSRTQGWSKEKLFF. As DNA, the CDR3 is TGTGCCACCAGCAGAACTCAGGGGTGGTCGAAAGAAAAACTGTTTTTT.

This rearrangement joins TRBV6-5 to TRBJ2-3, with TRBD1 matching over 7 bases. The V gene's germline CDR1 is MNHEY and CDR2 SVGAGI. V lost 2 bases and J lost 6; bases outside the gene matches: 8. The CDR3 is 15 amino acids. CDR3 in DNA: TGTGCCAGCAGTTACAACAGGGGACCCCCGGATACGCAGTATTTT. This encodes CASSYNRGPPDTQYF.

The J gene is TRBJ1-2, the V gene TRBV14; D gene unclear. Between the trimmed V and J ends, which lost 1 base and 3 bases, there was a span of 3 bases. This CDR3 comprises 12 residues. Germline CDR1 SGHDN, CDR2 FVKESK. For the CDR3, the DNA is TGTGCCAGCAGCCAAGTAGACTATGGCTACACCTTC. It translates to CASSQVDYGYTF.

The genes are TRBV7-9 and TRBJ1-2; a possible D gene is TRBD1 (5 bases). The CDR3 consists of 13 residues. With 1 base removed from V and 8 bases from J, the gap between germline ends came to 11 bases. CDR1 and CDR2 (germline): SEHNR, FQNEAQ (reference sequence). The CDR3 DNA reads as TGTGCCAGCAGCTTAGGACAGTCGATCGGCTACACCTTC. Protein: CASSLGQSIGYTF.

The V call is TRBV25-1, the J call TRBJ2-2, with 9 bases identical to TRBD2. Germline V lookup: CDR1 MGHDK, CDR2 SYGVNS. V trimming: 4 bases; J trimming: 3 bases; junction bases outside the gene matches: 3. This CDR3 spans 15 amino acids. The CDR3 loop is CASSATSGYTGELFF. The CDR3 coding sequence is TGTGCCAGCAGTGCGACTAGCGGATACACCGGGGAGCTGTTTTTT.

The gene calls are TRBV19 and TRBJ2-3; possible D gene TRBD2, 5 bases. The length of the CDR3 is 17 residues. Trimming shortened V by 0 bases and J by 1 base, and 14 bases separated the two germline ends. Germline CDR1 is LNHDA and CDR2 is SQIVND (reference sequence). CDR3 amino acids: CASSIDEVHGGTDTQYF. The CDR3 region has the DNA TGTGCCAGTAGTATAGATGAAGTCCACGGGGGCACAGATACGCAGTATTTT.

CDR3 nucleotide sequence: TGCGCCAGCAGCCGTGGGGCAGGGGGGAACTATGGCTACACCTTC. It specifies CASSRGAGGNYGYTF. The gene calls are TRBV4-3 and TRBJ1-2; the match to TRBD1 covers 7 bases. V lost 4 bases and J lost 2; bases outside the gene matches: 7. The germline V gene encodes CDR1 LGHNA and CDR2 YSLEER. CDR3 length: 15 amino acids.

The chain recombines TRBV12-3 or TRBV12-4 with TRBJ2-2, with D maybe TRBD1 (5 bases). The V end was cut by 11 bases, the J end by 5 bases, with 15 bases between. The CDR3 is 13 amino acids. The CDR3 DNA sequence: TGTGCCGGCCGGGCCCAGGGAACCGGGGAGCTGTTTTTT. As protein: CAGRAQGTGELFF.

This clone has just one count. CDR3 in DNA: TGTGCCAGCAGCCCACGCGGGGGGCAGGGGCGTCATGAGCAGTTCTTC. It specifies CASSPRGGQGRHEQFF. The gene calls are TRBV5-6 and TRBJ2-1, with 8 bases lining up with TRBD2. Germline CDR1 SGHDT, CDR2 YYEEEE. V lost 4 bases and J lost 8; bases outside the gene matches: 14. This CDR3 is 16 amino acids long. The variable domain in full, completed from reference TRBV5-6 and TRBJ2-1, reads DAGVTQSPTHLIKTRGQQVTLRCSPKSGHDTVSWYQQALGQGPQFIFQYYEEEERQRGNFPDRFSGHQFPNYSSELNVNALLLGDSALYLCASSPRGGQGRHEQFFGPGTRLTVL.

In DNA, the CDR3 is TGTGCCAGTAGTACCCCGAGAGGCTCCTACAATGAGCAGTTCTTC. Translating gives CASSTPRGSYNEQFF. The chain carries TRBV19 and TRBJ2-1; D unresolved. Germline CDR1 and CDR2: LNHDA and SQIVND (reference sequence). This CDR3 spans 15 amino acids. V was cut by 4 bases and J by 0 bases, with 10 bases left in between.

This chain joins TRBV7-9 and TRBJ2-7; 9 nucleotides align to TRBD2. This CDR3 is 16 amino acids long. Germline V gene lookup returns CDR1 SEHNR and CDR2 FQNEAQ (reference sequence). The J segment lost 7 bases and the V segment lost 6 bases, leaving 16 bases of the junction unmatched. As DNA, the CDR3 is TGTGCCAGCAGTTTCCCCGCTAGCGGGGACCGCTGGGAGCAGTACTTC. Translated, it gives CASSFPASGDRWEQYF. Combining the CDR3 with reference TRBV7-9 and TRBJ2-7 gives the whole variable domain DTGVSQNPRHKITKRGQNVTFRCDPISEHNRLYWYRQTLGQGPEFLTYFQNEAQLEKSRLLSDRFSAERPKGSFSTLEIQRTEQGDSAMYLCASSFPASGDRWEQYFGPGTRLTVT.

The gene calls are TRBV11-2 and TRBJ1-2; D gene ambiguous. Trimming cost V 5 bases and J 7 bases, with 14 bases left between them. Germline values: CDR1 SGHAT, CDR2 FQNNGV. CDR3 size: 13 residues. CDR3 in DNA: TGTGCCAGCAGCCTTATTCTCGGGGTTGGCTACACCTTC. Its protein is CASSLILGVGYTF.

The V gene is TRBV6-5, the J gene TRBJ2-7, with 10 bases fitting TRBD2. The CDR3 spans 16 residues. The V segment lost 0 bases and the J segment 3 bases; nucleotides outside the gene matches: 5. Looked up from germline, CDR1 is MNHEY and CDR2 is SVGAGI. CDR3 loop: CASSYSPSGRYYEQYF. The CDR3 DNA follows: TGTGCCAGCAGTTACTCGCCTAGCGGGAGATACTACGAGCAGTACTTC.

The chain has TRBV4-2 and TRBJ2-4; TRBD1 is a possible D gene (6 bases). Trimming removed 2 bases from V and 0 bases from J, with 8 bases in between. Germline assignment: CDR1 LGHNA and CDR2 YNFKEQ. This CDR3 contains 15 residues. The CDR3 here is CASSQRTVAKNIQYF. The CDR3 DNA is TGTGCCAGCAGCCAACGGACAGTAGCCAAAAACATTCAGTACTTC.

This clone has only one observation. The chain is built from TRBV13 and TRBJ2-7; D possibly corresponds to TRBD2 (6 bases). The CDR3 is 14 residues long. V gave up 5 bases and J gave up 0 bases, with 11 bases separating them. CDR1 is PRHDT and CDR2 is FYEKMQ in the germline V gene (reference sequence). For the CDR3, the DNA is TGTGCCAGCAGCCCACGGGGGAGCTCCTACGAGCAGTACTTC. Translating it yields CASSPRGSSYEQYF.

This clone was picked up a small number of times. The chain is built from TRBV4-2 and TRBJ1-5; D possibly corresponds to TRBD1 (6 bases). CDR1 and CDR2 from the germline V gene are LGHNA and YNFKEQ. V was shortened by 2 bases and J by 7 bases, with 24 bases between the two germline ends. The length of the CDR3 is 18 residues. The CDR3 coding sequence is TGTGCCAGCAGCCAACAACTACCGGACAGCCAGGGTCGACAGCCCCAGCATTTT. Encoded protein: CASSQQLPDSQGRQPQHF.

This clone was seen more than once but under ten times. This rearrangement joins TRBV7-3 to TRBJ1-6; D is perhaps TRBD1 (6 bases). Germline CDR1 and CDR2: SGHTA and FQGTGA. This CDR3 has 13 amino acids. Trimming stripped 4 bases from V and 7 bases from J, with 8 bases between. CDR3 nucleotide sequence: TGTGCCAGCAGCTCCGACAGGAATTCACCCCTCCACTTT. Encoded protein: CASSSDRNSPLHF.

The chain recombines TRBV13 with TRBJ2-1; 7 bases fit TRBD2. Germline CDR1 is PRHDT and CDR2 is FYEKMQ (reference sequence). V gave up 1 base and J gave up 8 bases; unmatched junction bases: 5. CDR3 length: 14 amino acids. The CDR3 DNA reads TGTGCCAGCAGCTTAGTGCCAGGGAGGGATGAGCAGTTCTTC. The encoded protein is CASSLVPGRDEQFF.

DNA for the CDR3: TGTGCCAGCAGTGAACAGCGTAATTCACCCCTCCACTTT. Amino acid sequence: CASSEQRNSPLHF. This sequence joins TRBV2 and TRBJ1-6; D not resolved. Germline values: CDR1 SNHLY, CDR2 FYNNEI. CDR3 length equals 13 residues. With 2 bases removed from V and 6 bases from J, the gap between germline ends came to 5 bases.

This clone was seen a single time. The chain links TRBV7-2 to TRBJ1-2; possibly TRBD1 for D (5 bases). CDR1 is SGHTA and CDR2 is FQGNSA in the germline V gene. CDR3 size: 12 residues. V was shortened by 2 bases and J by 13 bases, with 14 bases between the two germline ends. CDR3 sequence reads: CASSLYKGTRTF. The CDR3 bases are TGTGCCAGCAGCTTATATAAGGGGACTCGCACCTTC.

The chain combines TRBV28 with TRBJ1-2; 7 positions match TRBD1. Germline CDR1 MDHEN, CDR2 SYDVKM. The CDR3 runs to 16 residues. V lost 2 bases, J lost 1 base, and 7 bases stayed unmatched. CDR3 nucleotides: TGTGCCAGCAGTTTAGGGACTTCAGGGGGTAACTATGGCTACACCTTC. It yields the protein CASSLGTSGGNYGYTF.

The chain's CDR3 is CASSSEGVLGETQYF. The CDR3 nucleotides read TGTGCCAGCAGCTCCGAGGGGGTATTGGGGGAGACCCAGTACTTC. The chain has TRBV5-6 and TRBJ2-5, with D maybe TRBD1 (6 bases). The germline V gene has CDR1 SGHDT and CDR2 YYEEEE. V shed 3 bases and J shed 5 bases, with 17 bases lying between them. The CDR3 has 15 residues.

This chain uses TRBV28 with TRBJ1-5, with D possibly being TRBD1 (5 bases). The V gene lost 7 bases and the J gene lost 0 bases, with 10 bases spanning the gap. This CDR3 comprises 14 residues. CDR1 and CDR2 from the germline V gene are MDHEN and SYDVKM. This chain's CDR3 is CASIRQTSNQPQHF. As DNA, the CDR3 is TGTGCCAGCATTAGACAGACTAGCAATCAGCCCCAGCATTTT.

This chain uses TRBV9 with TRBJ2-1; 9 positions agree with TRBD2. The V gene's germline CDR1 is SGDLS and CDR2 YYNGEE. The CDR3 totals 17 residues. J lost 2 bases, V lost 1 base, and 7 bases had no gene match. The CDR3 DNA reads as TGTGCCAGCAGCGTAACAACGACTAGCGGAACCTACAATGAGCAGTTCTTC. Amino acid sequence: CASSVTTTSGTYNEQFF.